This T cell receptor beta chain emerged from a study of regulatory T cells in long-lasting Graves disease. Study-level information: Patients with new Graves' disease had used antithyroid drugs below 3 months.

The CDR3 length is 15 residues. From germline, CDR1 is MNHEY and CDR2 SVGAGI. Trimming took off 0 bases at V and 11 bases at J, with 17 bases between the two ends. The authors built TCR beta libraries using iRepertoire HTBI primers and Arm-PCR of CDR3 regions. TCRdb reprocessed the multiplex PCR reads with MiXCR, giving one entry per CDR3 protein. This sample yields 400,000 to 500,000 distinct CDR3 sequences, of which 14% to 15% are seen a single time; approximately 7.8% belongs to the top ten. Time point denoted: newly diagnosed GD, antithyroid drugs for less than 3 months. The authors made the TCR library using RNA they extracted from PBMCs. These data were also filed under a second study, of T cells in Graves' hyperthyroidism and ophthalmopathy.

This rearrangement joins TRBV6-5 to TRBJ1-5; D remains ambiguous. This receptor was obtained from a woman between 35 and 50 years old with Graves disease. The sequenced sample was peripheral blood mononuclear cells (PBMCs), obtained at new diagnosis, from a patient treated with antithyroid drugs. The CDR3 DNA is TGTGCCAGCAGTTACTCCGAGGGAGGATCCGGGACCCAGCATTTT. Its translation is CASSYSEGGSGTQHF.